This record looks at one TCR beta chain sequence and its context. What it binds is unknown. The data are from a study of CD8 T cells in Susac syndrome. As for the study in general: Within the sequenced Susac syndrome patient group, six exhibited active disease and roughly 8 were in remission. General observations from the study: Clonal expansion was missing from Susac syndrome CD4+ T cell repertoires.

Reverse transcription of roughly 0.5 to 1 ug RNA was carried out with random hexamers. Amplification of TCR beta CDR3 across 54 Vbeta and 13 Jbeta was performed with immunoSEQ multiplex PCR. TCRdb used MiXCR to reprocess the immunoSEQ multiplex PCR reads, holding one entry per CDR3 protein. The table lists roughly 250,000 distinct CDR3 sequences, 90% to 97% of them singletons. From germline, CDR1 is SGHTA and CDR2 FQGTGA. The CDR3 consists of 16 residues. Trimming took 1 base from V and 2 from J; bases not matched to a gene: 6. The chain joins TRBV7-3 to TRBJ2-7, with 9 bases matching TRBD2. The source of this sequence is a human donor with Susac syndrome. Sequencing used CD4+ T cells from PBMCs. The DNA for the CDR3 is TGTGCCAGCAGCTTAAGCCGGCTAGCGGGGACCTACGAGCAGTACTTC. As protein: CASSLSRLAGTYEQYF.